This record looks at one T cell receptor beta chain sequence and its context. This sample stems from a study of Ad26.COV2.S vaccination and SARS-CoV-2 variants. The sample's treatment: some 20 received Ad26.COV2.S at low or high dose, single or two shots; about 5 received placebo; per-sample allocation not given. Material that was analyzed had been drawn on day 63 after the first vaccine or placebo injection. Ad26 vector vaccine expressed Wuhan-strain SARS-CoV-2 spike. This table comes from immunoSEQ multiplex PCR, and its TCRdb copy is limited to in-frame clones, with some not included. This table holds 350,000 to 500,000 clones, around 90% found once. CDR1 and CDR2 (germline): LNHDA, SQIVND (reference sequence). The length of the CDR3 is 16 residues. Between the trimmed V and J ends, which lost 0 bases and 5 bases, there was a span of 13 bases.

This receptor was identified in a person aged 18-65 years who received the Ad26.COV2.S COVID-19 vaccine or a placebo. The chain uses TRBV19 and TRBJ1-4; D not resolved. The sequencing here drew on peripheral blood, taken in a trial of Ad26.COV2.S vaccine versus placebo. CDR3 amino acids: CASSIDGWNANEKLFF. The CDR3 DNA sequence: TGTGCCAGTAGTATAGATGGTTGGAACGCAAATGAAAAACTGTTTTTT.